This T cell receptor beta chain was obtained from a study of cytomegalovirus exposure and HLA in healthy donors. 13 Jbeta primers and 60 Vbeta primers were used for the PCR. Sequencing used immunoSEQ multiplex PCR; TCRdb keeps in-frame clones, though not all of them. The sample shows about 82,000 clones, about two thirds of them seen only once. This CDR3 is built from 13 residues. Germline V gene sequence: CDR1 SQVTM, CDR2 ANQGSEA. Trimming took off 3 bases at V and 0 bases at J, with 6 bases between the two ends. Findings and caveats of the study: A missense variant in DCLRE1C was later tied to TCR beta V- and J-gene trimming. A later analysis found common viral pathogens apparently linked to several of the most significant clusters.

Details on this clone: Its antigen remains unknown.

V usage is TRBV29-1 and J usage is TRBJ2-1; no reliable D call. This receptor was identified in a man aged 60 to 69 in good health and CMV-seronegative. The sequenced sample consisted of PBMCs. The CDR3 bases are TGCAGCGTTGATCCTAGCTCCTACAATGAGCAGTTCTTC. Protein sequence: CSVDPSSYNEQFF.